These 24 T cell receptor beta chains share one sample of origin, sequenced in a study of monozygotic twins with inflammatory bowel disease. From its re-call of the 5' RACE reads, TCRdb lists each CDR3 protein once, without DNA. In all, the sample yields around 410,000 distinct CDR3 sequences. Sequencing was done on a sample of blood. The receptors here all came from a human donor with ulcerative colitis or Crohn's disease, or a healthy co-twin of an affected twin (not recorded which).

The genes are TRBV20-1 and TRBJ2-7; the D gene TCRdb calls, TRBD1, cannot be checked with no DNA. The CDR3 totals 13 residues. Germline-derived CDR1 and CDR2 are DFQATT and SNEGSKA (reference sequence). The CDR3 spells CSASSTGRYEQYF.

The chain links TRBV28 to TRBJ2-7; the TCRdb D gene call, TRBD2, has no DNA to confirm it. The CDR3 totals 14 residues. Germline CDR1 reads MDHEN; CDR2 reads SYDVKM. The CDR3: CASSPSGTAPEQYF.

The chain recombines TRBV5-1 with TRBJ2-7; absent DNA, TCRdb's TRBD1 call cannot be checked. Looked up from germline, CDR1 is SGHRS and CDR2 is YFSETQ. CDR3 length: 15 residues. CDR3 sequence reads: CASSLGLAGQYEQYF.

The chain links TRBV5-4 to TRBJ2-3; the D call from TCRdb, TRBD2, cannot be confirmed without DNA. CDR3 size: 14 residues. The V gene's germline CDR1 is SGHNT and CDR2 YYREEE (reference sequence). The CDR3 here is CASSLEGTPDTQYF.

J is TRBJ2-1 and V is TRBV7-2; there is no DNA to check the TCRdb D call of TRBD1. Germline CDR1 is SGHTA and CDR2 is FQGNSA. The CDR3 totals 16 residues. The chain's CDR3 is CASSQPGRDPYNEQFF.

The CDR3 loop is CASSQASGTAYNEQFF. The chain joins TRBV6-1 to TRBJ2-1; TCRdb gives TRBD1 as the D gene, but with no DNA this cannot be confirmed. CDR1 is MNHNS, CDR2 SASEGT, per germline. The CDR3 has 16 residues.

The rearrangement uses TRBV7-9 and TRBJ1-1. Germline V gene data show CDR1 as SEHNR and CDR2 as FQNEAQ (reference sequence). The CDR3 has 16 amino acids. CDR3 sequence: CASSLTGAGGGTEAFF.

V and J are TRBV5-1 and TRBJ1-2; TCRdb reports TRBD1, a call that lacks DNA to check it against. The CDR3 is 15 amino acids. Germline CDR1 and CDR2: SGHRS and YFSETQ. This chain's CDR3 is CASSLNPGQGYGYTF.

V is TRBV20-1 and J is TRBJ2-1; TCRdb names TRBD2, which stays unverified in the absence of DNA. Germline V gene lookup returns CDR1 DFQATT and CDR2 SNEGSKA (reference sequence). The CDR3 is made up of 20 amino acids. CDR3 region: CSAVAALGSGFSFGGNEQFF.

The rearrangement links TRBV20-1 to TRBJ2-4; TCRdb gives TRBD2 as the D gene, but with no DNA this cannot be confirmed. Germline values: CDR1 DFQATT, CDR2 SNEGSKA (reference sequence). The CDR3 loop spans 14 amino acids. CDR3: CSAREGLAAVSQYF.

The V gene is TRBV4-2, the J gene TRBJ2-5; the D call of TRBD2 rests on TCRdb alone, since no DNA is present to check it. The length of the CDR3 is 15 residues. The germline V gene has CDR1 LGHNA and CDR2 YNFKEQ. The CDR3 sequence is CASSQEAVNQETQYF.

The chain joins TRBV12-3 or TRBV12-4 to TRBJ2-3; lacking DNA, the TRBD2 call made by TCRdb goes unchecked. This CDR3 contains 15 residues. The CDR3 sequence is CASSKRGGVTDTQYF.

V is TRBV10-1 and J is TRBJ2-1; the TCRdb D gene call, TRBD2, has no DNA to confirm it. The CDR3 runs 14 residues. CDR1 is WNHNN and CDR2 is SYGVQD in the germline V gene (reference sequence). This chain's CDR3 is CASSEKSGSNEQFF.

The chain is built from TRBV20-1 and TRBJ2-5; with no DNA, the TCRdb D assignment of TRBD1 cannot be verified. The germline V gene has CDR1 DFQATT and CDR2 SNEGSKA (reference sequence). The CDR3 sequence is 12 residues long. The CDR3 loop reads CSAVGDRETQYF.

This chain uses TRBV7-2 with TRBJ2-4; the TCRdb D gene call, TRBD1, has no DNA to confirm it. CDR3 length: 16 amino acids. The V gene's germline CDR1 is SGHTA and CDR2 FQGNSA. CDR3 amino acids: CASSLDGGVGKNIQYF.

The chain carries TRBV5-5 and TRBJ1-2; with no DNA, the TCRdb D assignment of TRBD1 cannot be verified. This CDR3 spans 14 amino acids. CDR1 and CDR2 (germline): SGHKS, YYEKEE (reference sequence). CDR3 sequence: CASSLGDRGHGYTF.

The V and J genes are TRBV5-1 and TRBJ2-7; TCRdb names TRBD1, which stays unverified in the absence of DNA. CDR1 and CDR2 (germline): SGHRS, YFSETQ. The CDR3 is 15 residues long. The chain's CDR3 is CASSLGWGQPYEQYF. Supplemented by reference TRBV5-1 and TRBJ2-7, the full variable domain reads KAGVTQTPRYLIKTRGQQVTLSCSPISGHRSVSWYQQTPGQGLQFLFEYFSETQRNKGNFPGRFSGRQFSNSRSEMNVSTLELGDSALYLCASSLGWGQPYEQYFGPGTRLTVT.

The chain recombines TRBV5-1 with TRBJ2-7; with no DNA, the TCRdb D assignment of TRBD2 cannot be verified. There are 13 residues in the CDR3. The germline gives CDR1 SGHRS, CDR2 YFSETQ. The CDR3: CASTIDVGGEQYF.

The J gene is TRBJ2-3, the V gene TRBV5-1; the TCRdb D gene call, TRBD1, has no DNA to confirm it. This CDR3 spans 16 amino acids. Germline V gene lookup returns CDR1 SGHRS and CDR2 YFSETQ. The CDR3 loop is CASSSGTGGTTDTQYF.

This chain joins TRBV12-3 or TRBV12-4 and TRBJ2-1; the D call of TRBD1 rests on TCRdb alone, since no DNA is present to check it. The CDR3 extends over 14 amino acids. CDR3 residues: CASSFPGVSNEQFF.

V usage is TRBV30 and J usage is TRBJ1-5; the D gene TCRdb calls, TRBD1, cannot be checked with no DNA. The CDR3 is 16 residues long. Per the germline V gene, CDR1 is GTSNPN and CDR2 is SVGIG (reference sequence). The CDR3 reads CAWSEGRKGSNQPQHF. Variable domain in full (rest from reference TRBV30 and TRBJ1-5): SQTIHQWPATLVQPVGSPLSLECTVEGTSNPNLYWYRQAAGRGLQLLFYSVGIGQISSEVPQNLSASRPQDRQFILSSKKLLLSDSGFYLCAWSEGRKGSNQPQHFGDGTRLSIL.

V is TRBV20-1 and J is TRBJ1-5. The CDR3 length is 12 residues. CDR1 is DFQATT and CDR2 is SNEGSKA in the germline V gene (reference sequence). This CDR3 reads CSAQDSNQPQHF.

This chain links TRBV10-3 with TRBJ2-2. The CDR3 is 14 amino acids. Germline V CDR1 and CDR2: ENHRY, SYGVKD. The CDR3 reads CAISEDGVTGELFF.

This sequence joins TRBV3-1 and TRBJ1-1; TCRdb's D gene call, TRBD1, goes unchecked for lack of DNA. Germline CDR1 and CDR2: LGHDT and YNNKEL (reference sequence). This CDR3 contains 13 residues. This CDR3 is CASSQGAGTEAFF.